This T cell receptor beta chain was sequenced for a study of T cell responses to AZD1222 COVID-19 vaccine. This clone was picked up a small number of times. Its antigen remains unidentified. Study-wide results and caveats: CD4 TCRs linked to vaccination spanned spike, dominating at 160-218 and 743-854. Among spike-specific TCRs, nearly half reportedly target unmutated variant regions.

Sequencing was performed with immunoSEQ multiplex PCR; in TCRdb, only in-frame clones are kept and a portion is missing. The sample includes around 78,000 clones, about 90% of them seen just once. Germline-derived CDR1 and CDR2 are KGHDR and SFDVKD. The CDR3 covers 15 residues. Trimming cost V 4 bases and J 1 base; bases outside gene matches: 2. Analysis merged second doses at about 4 or about 12 weeks. The chain uses TRBV24-1 and TRBJ2-2; TRBD1 matches at 7 bases. The source is an adult who received the AZD1222 COVID-19 vaccine. The source was peripheral blood, collected 28 days after the second AZD1222 dose. CDR3 amino acids: CATSERDRNTGELFF. The DNA for the CDR3 is TGTGCCACCAGTGAAAGGGACAGGAACACCGGGGAGCTGTTTTTT.